This T cell receptor beta chain was documented in a study of PD-1 blockade in classical Hodgkin lymphoma. V was pared by 5 bases and J by 0 bases, with 14 bases between. There are 15 residues in the CDR3. Looked up from germline, CDR1 is SGHTA and CDR2 is FQGNSA. Exposure to brentuximab vedotin varied, and each patient had relapsed following autologous stem cell transplantation. TCRdb's copy holds only in-frame clones and misses some; the assay was immunoSEQ multiplex PCR. Of about 14,000 clones in the sample, approximately 86% are singletons; the top ten hold 30% to 45%. V and J are TRBV7-2 and TRBJ2-7, with a weak D call TRBD2 (6 bases). This TCR was recovered from a human donor with classical Hodgkin lymphoma. The sample here was peripheral blood mononuclear cells (PBMCs), taken at baseline. This CDR3 is CASSPASESSYEQYF. Here the CDR3 DNA reads TGTGCCAGCAGCCCGGCTAGCGAGAGCTCCTACGAGCAGTACTTC. Variable domain in full (rest from reference TRBV7-2 and TRBJ2-7): GAGVSQSPSNKVTEKGKDVELRCDPISGHTALYWYRQSLGQGLEFLIYFQGNSAPDKSGLPSDRFSAERTGGSVSTLTIQRTQQEDSAVYLCASSPASESSYEQYFGPGTRLTVT.